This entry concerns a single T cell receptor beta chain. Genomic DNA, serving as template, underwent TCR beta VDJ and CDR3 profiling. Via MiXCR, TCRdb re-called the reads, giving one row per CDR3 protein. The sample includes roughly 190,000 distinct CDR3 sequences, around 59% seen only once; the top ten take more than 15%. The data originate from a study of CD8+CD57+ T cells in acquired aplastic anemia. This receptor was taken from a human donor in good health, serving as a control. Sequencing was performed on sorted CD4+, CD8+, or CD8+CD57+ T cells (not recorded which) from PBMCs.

CDR3 in DNA: TGTGCCATCAGTGATGGAGACAGCCAGCAGAACACTGAAGCTTTCTTT. Translating it yields CAISDGDSQQNTEAFF. V usage is TRBV10-3 and J usage is TRBJ1-1, with D perhaps matching TRBD1 (5 bases). V was cut by 3 bases and J by 1 base, with 15 bases left in between. Germline V gene sequence: CDR1 ENHRY, CDR2 SYGVKD. The CDR3 covers 16 residues.